The clone carrying this TCR beta chain was detected many times. Antigen specificity is unknown. RNA transcripts served as the template for amplifying TCR beta CDR3 regions. The HTBI primer set was used in a first-round RT-PCR of the TCR CDR3. TCRdb analysed the multiplex PCR reads with MiXCR anew, one entry per CDR3 protein. The table records approximately 640,000 distinct CDR3 sequences, less than 45% of them present only once. These data belong to a study of T cells in Graves' hyperthyroidism and ophthalmopathy. The study, taken as a whole, reports: The model's output predicted ophthalmopathy at a median of approximately 6.5 months prior to onset. Patients with ophthalmopathy were separated from those with stable hyperthyroidism by a 13 V-J model. Most thyroid-expanded clonotypes above 0.001 were also found in blood.

Clinical symptoms, serum thyroxine, TRAb, thyroid ultrasound and orbital computed tomography informed diagnoses. Trimming took off 6 bases at V and 4 bases at J, with 12 bases between the two ends. Per the germline V gene, CDR1 is MGHDK and CDR2 is SYGVNS. The CDR3 loop spans 13 amino acids. The sequence derives from an adult man with Graves' disease, either hyperthyroidism or ophthalmopathy (not recorded which). The chain links TRBV25-1 to TRBJ1-2; D possibly corresponds to TRBD1 (6 bases). The sequenced sample consisted of peripheral blood or thyroid tissue (not recorded which). In DNA form, the CDR3 reads TGTGCCAGCAGCGAGGACAGAATCTATGGCTACACCTTC. It codes for CASSEDRIYGYTF.